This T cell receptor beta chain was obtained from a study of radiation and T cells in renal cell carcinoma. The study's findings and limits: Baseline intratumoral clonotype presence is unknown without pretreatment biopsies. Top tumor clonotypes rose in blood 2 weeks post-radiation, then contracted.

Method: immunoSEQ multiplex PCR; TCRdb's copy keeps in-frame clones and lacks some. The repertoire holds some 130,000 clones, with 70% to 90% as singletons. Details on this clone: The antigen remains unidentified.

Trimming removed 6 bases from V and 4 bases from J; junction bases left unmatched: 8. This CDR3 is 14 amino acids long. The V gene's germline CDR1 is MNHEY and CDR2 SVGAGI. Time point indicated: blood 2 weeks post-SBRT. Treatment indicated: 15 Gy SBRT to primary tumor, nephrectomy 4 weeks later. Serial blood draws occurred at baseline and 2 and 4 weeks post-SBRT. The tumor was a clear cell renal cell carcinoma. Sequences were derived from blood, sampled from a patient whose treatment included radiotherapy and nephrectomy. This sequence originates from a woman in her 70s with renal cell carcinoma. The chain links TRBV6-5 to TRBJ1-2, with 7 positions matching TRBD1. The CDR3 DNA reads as TGTGCCAGCAGACCCGAGGGACAGTTCTATGGCTACACCTTC. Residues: CASRPEGQFYGYTF.